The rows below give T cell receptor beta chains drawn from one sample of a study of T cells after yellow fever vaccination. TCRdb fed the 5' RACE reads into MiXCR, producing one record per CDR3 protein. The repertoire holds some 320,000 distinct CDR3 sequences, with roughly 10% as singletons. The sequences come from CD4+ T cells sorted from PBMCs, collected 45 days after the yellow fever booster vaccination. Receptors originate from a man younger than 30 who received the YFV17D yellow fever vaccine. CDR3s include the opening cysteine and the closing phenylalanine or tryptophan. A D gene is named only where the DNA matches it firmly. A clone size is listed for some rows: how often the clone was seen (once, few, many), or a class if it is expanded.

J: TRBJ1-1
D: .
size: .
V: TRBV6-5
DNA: TGTGCCAGCAGTTCTAGTGGCAGGTTGAACACTGAAGCTTTCTTT
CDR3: CASSSSGRLNTEAFF

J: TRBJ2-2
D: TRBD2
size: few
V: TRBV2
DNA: TGTGCCAGCAGGGTACCCGGGACTATTAACACCGGGGAGCTGTTTTTT
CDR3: CASRVPGTINTGELFF

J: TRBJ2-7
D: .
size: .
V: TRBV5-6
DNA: TGTGCCAGCAGATTACAGGGCCCCTACGAGCAGTACTTC
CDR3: CASRLQGPYEQYF

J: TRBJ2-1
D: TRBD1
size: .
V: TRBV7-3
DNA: TGTGCCAGCAGCTTAACGTCCGGGACAGGGGGGAACAATGAGCAGTTCTTC
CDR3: CASSLTSGTGGNNEQFF

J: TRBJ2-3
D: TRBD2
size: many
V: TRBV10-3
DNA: TGTGCCATCAGTGGCCCCTCTAGCGGCTTAAGCACAGATACGCAGTATTTT
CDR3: CAISGPSSGLSTDTQYF

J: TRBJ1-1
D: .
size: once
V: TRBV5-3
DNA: TGTGCCAGAAGCTTGGAGGTATTCACTGAAGCTTTCTTT
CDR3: CARSLEVFTEAFF

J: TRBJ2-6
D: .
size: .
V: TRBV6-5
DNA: TGTGCCAGCCATCGGGGGGCAGGGGCCAACGTCCTGACTTTC
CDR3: CASHRGAGANVLTF

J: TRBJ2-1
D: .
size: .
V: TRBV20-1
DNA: TGCAGTGCTAGAGGGGGGGCTGAGGATGAGCAGTTCTTC
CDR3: CSARGGAEDEQFF

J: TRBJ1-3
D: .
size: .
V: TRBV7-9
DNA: TGTGCCAGCAGCCCCTCCGTGAAGTACTCTGGAAACACCATATATTTT
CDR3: CASSPSVKYSGNTIYF

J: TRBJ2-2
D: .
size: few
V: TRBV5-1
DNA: TGCGCCAGCAGCCTGGGACTGGAGGCCGGGGAGCTGTTTTTT
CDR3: CASSLGLEAGELFF

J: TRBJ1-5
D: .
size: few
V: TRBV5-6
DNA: TGTGCCAGCAGCTTGTACGGGAGAAGCAATCAGCCCCAGCATTTT
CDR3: CASSLYGRSNQPQHF